The subject of this entry is one T cell receptor beta chain. This sample is part of a study of blood T cell repertoires in COVID-19. The table came from immunoSEQ multiplex PCR; TCRdb's copy has only in-frame clones and leaves some out. The sample lists 200,000 to 250,000 clones; roughly 87% were seen once. The CDR3 loop spans 15 amino acids. Germline assignment: CDR1 MNHEY and CDR2 SVGAGI. The V and J ends lost 7 bases and 1 base, in that order; junction bases with no gene match: 9. This receptor was obtained from a man younger than 45 who had recovered from COVID-19. This sequence joins TRBV6-5 and TRBJ2-5, with 7 bases fitting TRBD2. Sequences were obtained from PBMCs or T cells enriched from blood (not recorded which). In nucleotides, the CDR3 is TGTGCCAGCACCCCTGCGGGAGTGGGCCAAGAGACCCAGTACTTC. This sequence encodes CASTPAGVGQETQYF.